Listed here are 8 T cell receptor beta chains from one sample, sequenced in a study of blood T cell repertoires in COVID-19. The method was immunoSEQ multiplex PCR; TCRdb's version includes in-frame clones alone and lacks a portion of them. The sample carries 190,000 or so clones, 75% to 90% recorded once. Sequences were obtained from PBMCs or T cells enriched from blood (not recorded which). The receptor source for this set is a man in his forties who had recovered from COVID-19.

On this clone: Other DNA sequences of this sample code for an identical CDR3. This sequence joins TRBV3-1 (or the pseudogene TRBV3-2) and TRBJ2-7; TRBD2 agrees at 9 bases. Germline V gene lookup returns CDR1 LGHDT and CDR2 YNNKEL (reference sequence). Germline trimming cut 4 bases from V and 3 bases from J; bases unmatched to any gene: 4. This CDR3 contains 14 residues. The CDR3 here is CASSLRLADYEQYF. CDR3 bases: TGTGCCAGCAGCCTTCGACTAGCGGACTACGAGCAGTACTTC.

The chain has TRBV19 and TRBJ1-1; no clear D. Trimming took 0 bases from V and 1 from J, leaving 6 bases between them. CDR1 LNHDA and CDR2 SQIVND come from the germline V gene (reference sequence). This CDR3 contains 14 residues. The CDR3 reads CASSIDFKNTEAFF. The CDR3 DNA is TGTGCCAGTAGTATAGATTTTAAGAACACTGAAGCTTTCTTT.

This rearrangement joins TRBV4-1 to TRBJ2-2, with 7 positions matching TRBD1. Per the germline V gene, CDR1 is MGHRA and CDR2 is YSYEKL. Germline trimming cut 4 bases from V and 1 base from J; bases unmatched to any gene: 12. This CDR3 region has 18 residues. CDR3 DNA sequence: TGCGCCAGCAGCCCAAGACCGCCCGGGACAGAGAACACCGGGGAGCTGTTTTTT. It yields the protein CASSPRPPGTENTGELFF.

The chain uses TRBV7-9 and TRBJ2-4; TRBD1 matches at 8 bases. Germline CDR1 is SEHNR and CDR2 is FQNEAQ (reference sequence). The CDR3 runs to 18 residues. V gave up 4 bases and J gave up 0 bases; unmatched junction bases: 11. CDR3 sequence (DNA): TGTGCCAGCAGCTCCTTAGCAACAGGGGGGTTAGCCAAAAACATTCAGTACTTC. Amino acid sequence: CASSSLATGGLAKNIQYF.

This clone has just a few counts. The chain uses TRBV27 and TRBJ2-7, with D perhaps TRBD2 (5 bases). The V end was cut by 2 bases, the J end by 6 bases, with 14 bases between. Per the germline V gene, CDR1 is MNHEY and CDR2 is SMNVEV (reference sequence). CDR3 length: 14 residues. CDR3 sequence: CASSLLVGVSEQYF. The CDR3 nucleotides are TGTGCCAGCAGTTTACTAGTCGGGGTCTCCGAGCAGTACTTC.

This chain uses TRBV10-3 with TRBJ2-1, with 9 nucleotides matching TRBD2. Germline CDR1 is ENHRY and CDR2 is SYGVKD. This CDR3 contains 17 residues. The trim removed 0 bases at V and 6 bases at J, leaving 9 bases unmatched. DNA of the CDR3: TGTGCCATCAGTGAGTCGGGAGTAGCGGGAGTTCCCAATGAGCAGTTCTTC. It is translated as CAISESGVAGVPNEQFF.

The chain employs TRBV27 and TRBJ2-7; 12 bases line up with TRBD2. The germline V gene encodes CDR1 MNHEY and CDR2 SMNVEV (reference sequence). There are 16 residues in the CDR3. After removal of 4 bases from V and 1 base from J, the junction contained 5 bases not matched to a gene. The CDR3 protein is CASSSRLAGVSYEQYF. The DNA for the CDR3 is TGTGCCAGCAGTTCTCGACTAGCGGGAGTTTCCTACGAGCAGTACTTC.

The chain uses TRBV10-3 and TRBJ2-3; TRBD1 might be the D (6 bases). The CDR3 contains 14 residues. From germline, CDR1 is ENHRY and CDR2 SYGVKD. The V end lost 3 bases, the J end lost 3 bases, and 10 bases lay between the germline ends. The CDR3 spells CAISDNRATDTQYF. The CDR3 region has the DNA TGTGCCATCAGTGACAACAGGGCGACAGATACGCAGTATTTT.